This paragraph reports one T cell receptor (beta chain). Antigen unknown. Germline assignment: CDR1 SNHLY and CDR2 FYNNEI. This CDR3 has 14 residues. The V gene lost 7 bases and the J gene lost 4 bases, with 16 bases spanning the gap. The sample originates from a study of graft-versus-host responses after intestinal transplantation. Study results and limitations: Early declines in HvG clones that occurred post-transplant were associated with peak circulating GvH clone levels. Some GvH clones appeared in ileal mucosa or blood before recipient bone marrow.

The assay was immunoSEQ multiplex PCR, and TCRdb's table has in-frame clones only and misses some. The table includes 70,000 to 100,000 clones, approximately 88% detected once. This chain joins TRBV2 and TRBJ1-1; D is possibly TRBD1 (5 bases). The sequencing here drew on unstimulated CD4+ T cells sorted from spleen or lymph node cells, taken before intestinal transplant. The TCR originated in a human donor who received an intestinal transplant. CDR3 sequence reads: CASTMEGGGTEAFF. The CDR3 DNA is TGTGCCAGCACCATGGAGGGTGGGGGCACTGAAGCTTTCTTT.